Listed here are 29 T cell receptor beta chains from one sample, sequenced in a study of cytomegalovirus exposure and HLA in healthy donors. The PCR made use of 60 Vbeta and 13 Jbeta primers. Method: immunoSEQ multiplex PCR; TCRdb's copy keeps in-frame clones and lacks some. The sample contains approximately 150,000 clones, about 79% of which appear only once. Sequenced: PBMCs. The receptors originated from a male donor in good health and CMV-seronegative.

The CDR3 sequence is CASNFVDRDLYEQYF. Here the CDR3 DNA reads TGTGCCAGCAATTTCGTGGACAGGGACCTTTACGAGCAGTACTTC. The chain uses TRBV5-6 and TRBJ2-7, with 8 bases matching TRBD1. J was trimmed by 4 bases and V by 6 bases; bases with no gene match: 12. The CDR3 contains 15 residues. Germline V gene lookup returns CDR1 SGHDT and CDR2 YYEEEE.

The chain uses TRBV23-1 and TRBJ1-5, with 7 bases aligning to TRBD1. TRBV23-1 is identified as an open reading frame with a role that is uncertain. Germline trimming cut 6 bases from V and 5 bases from J; bases unmatched to any gene: 4. The CDR3 length is 13 residues. The CDR3 loop is CASRDQGDQPQHF. CDR3 bases: TGCGCCAGCAGAGATCAGGGGGATCAGCCCCAGCATTTT.

This chain uses TRBV7-9 with TRBJ1-3, with TRBD1 matching 9 bases. CDR1 is SEHNR, CDR2 FQNEAQ, per germline (reference sequence). With V trimmed by 1 base and J by 2 bases, 6 bases remained unmatched. CDR3 length: 17 amino acids. The CDR3 nucleotides read TGTGCCAGCAGCTTAGGCGTGGGACAGGGTACTGGAAACACCATATATTTT. Its protein product is CASSLGVGQGTGNTIYF.

Details on this clone: At one end, the junction sequence differs from germline, possibly due to a read error. The chain carries TRBV27 and TRBJ2-7; 9 bases map to TRBD1. The CDR3 has 16 residues. The germline V gene encodes CDR1 MNHEY and CDR2 SMNVEV (reference sequence). As DNA, the CDR3 is TGTGTCAGCAGTTTACACCGGGACAGGGCTTTCTACGAGCAGTACTTC. The encoded protein is CVSSLHRDRAFYEQYF.

The rearrangement joins TRBV10-3 to TRBJ1-2; perhaps TRBD1 as D (5 bases). Germline assignment: CDR1 ENHRY and CDR2 SYGVKD. V lost 4 bases to trimming and J lost 4 bases, with 16 bases between them. This CDR3 comprises 15 residues. The CDR3: CAISGTSGGLYGYTF. CDR3 nucleotides: TGTGCCATCAGTGGGACCTCGGGGGGACTCTATGGCTACACCTTC.

J is TRBJ2-2 and V is TRBV19, with D perhaps TRBD2 (6 bases). Germline values: CDR1 LNHDA, CDR2 SQIVND (reference sequence). CDR3 length: 12 residues. Trimming shortened V by 5 bases and J by 7 bases, and 8 bases separated the two germline ends. Here the CDR3 reads CASSEEGGELFF. In nucleotides, the CDR3 is TGTGCCAGTAGTGAGGAGGGCGGGGAGCTGTTTTTT. Supplemented by reference TRBV19 and TRBJ2-2, the full variable domain reads DGGITQSPKYLFRKEGQNVTLSCEQNLNHDAMYWYRQDPGQGLRLIYYSQIVNDFQKGDIAEGYSVSREKKESFPLTVTSAQKNPTAFYLCASSEEGGELFFGEGSRLTVL.

CDR3 sequence: CASSNPGTQLSTDTQYF. CDR3 sequence (DNA): TGTGCCAGCAGCAACCCCGGGACTCAACTGAGCACAGATACGCAGTATTTT. The rearrangement joins TRBV7-3 to TRBJ2-3; D may be TRBD2 (6 bases). Looked up from germline, CDR1 is SGHTA and CDR2 is FQGTGA. V shed 5 bases and J shed 0 bases, with 18 bases lying between them. CDR3 length equals 17 residues.

This chain joins TRBV6-5 and TRBJ1-4; D is undetermined. With 2 bases removed from V and 8 bases from J, the gap between germline ends came to 9 bases. Per the germline V gene, CDR1 is MNHEY and CDR2 is SVGAGI. The CDR3 runs 13 residues. In nucleotides, the CDR3 is TGTGCCAGCAGTTACATGCGAGGAGAAAAACTGTTTTTT. This translates into CASSYMRGEKLFF.

There are many counts of this clone. The chain links TRBV4-1 to TRBJ1-1; D is ambiguous. The germline V gene has CDR1 MGHRA and CDR2 YSYEKL. V shed 4 bases and J shed 4 bases, with 7 bases lying between them. This CDR3 comprises 12 residues. The CDR3 DNA sequence: TGCGCCAGCAGCCGGCCAGGCACTGAAGCTTTCTTT. Translation: CASSRPGTEAFF.

The chain links TRBV30 to TRBJ2-5; a possible D gene is TRBD2 (5 bases). Germline CDR1 is GTSNPN and CDR2 is SVGIG (reference sequence). Trimming cost V 2 bases and J 2 bases, with 15 bases left between them. This CDR3 has 15 amino acids. The CDR3 loop reads CAWSSRGVPQETQYF. The CDR3 region has the DNA TGTGCCTGGAGTTCACGGGGTGTACCTCAAGAGACCCAGTACTTC.

V and J are TRBV5-8 and TRBJ2-6; TRBD1 aligns across 7 bases. V was pared by 1 base and J by 0 bases, with 7 bases of the junction left unmatched. This CDR3 is built from 18 residues. The germline CDR1 and CDR2 sequences are SGHTS and YDEGEE. In DNA form, the CDR3 reads TGTGCCAGCAGCTTGCCGGGACAGAGCTACTCTGGGGCCAACGTCCTGACTTTC. Translated: CASSLPGQSYSGANVLTF. Complete variable domain (other parts from reference TRBV5-8 and TRBJ2-6): EAGVTQSPTHLIKTRGQQATLRCSPISGHTSVYWYQQALGLGLQFLLWYDEGEERNRGNFPPRFSGRQFPNYSSELNVNALELEDSALYLCASSLPGQSYSGANVLTFGAGSRLTVL.

The V call is TRBV7-2, the J call TRBJ1-5; 9 positions agree with TRBD1. V lost 5 bases, J lost 3 bases, and 2 bases stayed unmatched. This CDR3 is 14 amino acids long. The germline CDR1 and CDR2 sequences are SGHTA and FQGNSA. The CDR3 DNA reads TGTGCCAGCAGCGAACAGGGGGCCAATCAGCCCCAGCATTTT. This codes for CASSEQGANQPQHF. Variable domain in full (rest from reference TRBV7-2 and TRBJ1-5): GAGVSQSPSNKVTEKGKDVELRCDPISGHTALYWYRQSLGQGLEFLIYFQGNSAPDKSGLPSDRFSAERTGGSVSTLTIQRTQQEDSAVYLCASSEQGANQPQHFGDGTRLSIL.

The rearrangement joins TRBV7-9 to TRBJ2-1; no clear D gene. The CDR3 contains 15 residues. Deletions cut 3 bases from V and 6 bases from J, with 15 bases between. In germline, CDR1 is SEHNR, CDR2 FQNEAQ (reference sequence). The CDR3 DNA is TGTGCCAGCAGCTTCTCCGGTTCCTTAATCAATGAGCAGTTCTTC. It encodes CASSFSGSLINEQFF. The full variable domain, completed using reference TRBV7-9 and TRBJ2-1, is DTGVSQNPRHKITKRGQNVTFRCDPISEHNRLYWYRQTLGQGPEFLTYFQNEAQLEKSRLLSDRFSAERPKGSFSTLEIQRTEQGDSAMYLCASSFSGSLINEQFFGPGTRLTVL.

This clone was picked up a small number of times. This chain connects TRBV10-3 to TRBJ2-1, with 9 bases fitting TRBD1. V was pared by 4 bases and J by 8 bases, with 3 bases of the junction left unmatched. The CDR3 has 13 amino acids. CDR1 is ENHRY, CDR2 SYGVKD, per germline. The CDR3 sequence is CAISGDRVDEQFF. In nucleotides, the CDR3 is TGTGCCATCAGTGGGGACAGGGTCGATGAGCAGTTCTTC.

V gene TRBV12-5 combines with J gene TRBJ1-5, with 8 bases aligning to TRBD1. Per germline, CDR1 LGHNT and CDR2 FRNRAP. V trimming: 6 bases; J trimming: 6 bases; junction bases outside the gene matches: 7. This CDR3 spans 14 amino acids. In DNA form, the CDR3 reads TGTGCTAGTGGCCTGGACAGGGCGAGTCAGCCCCAGCATTTT. Translation: CASGLDRASQPQHF.

The chain joins TRBV2 to TRBJ1-1; D is perhaps TRBD1 (5 bases). Per germline, CDR1 SNHLY and CDR2 FYNNEI. The CDR3 is 15 amino acids. V was pared by 4 bases and J by 4 bases, with 16 bases between. The CDR3 region is CASSGQGMGITEAFF. The CDR3 DNA reads TGTGCCAGCAGTGGGCAGGGAATGGGTATCACTGAAGCTTTCTTT.

This sequence joins TRBV27 and TRBJ2-5; TRBD2 matches 16 bases. Judging by the DNA end, TRBJ2-7 fits better; the J call may be wrong. Germline V lookup: CDR1 MNHEY, CDR2 SMNVEV (reference sequence). CDR3 length: 20 residues. DNA of the CDR3: TGTGCCAGCAGCAACAAGCGCGGGACTAGCGGGAGGGCCGTGGCCTACGAGCAGTACTTC. Its protein product is CASSNKRGTSGRAVAYEQYF.

Of note for this clone: Distinct nucleotide sequences in the sample also encode this CDR3. The V call is TRBV5-5, the J call TRBJ1-1; D call uncertain. Trimming shortened V by 0 bases and J by 1 base, and 7 bases separated the two germline ends. The V gene's germline CDR1 is SGHKS and CDR2 YYEKEE (reference sequence). This CDR3 region has 14 residues. The CDR3 DNA reads as TGTGCCAGCAGCTTGGACCTGGCGAACACTGAAGCTTTCTTT. This sequence encodes CASSLDLANTEAFF. The complete variable domain, with remaining parts taken from reference TRBV5-5 and TRBJ1-1, reads DAGVTQSPTHLIKTRGQQVTLRCSPISGHKSVSWYQQVLGQGPQFIFQYYEKEERGRGNFPDRFSARQFPNYSSELNVNALLLGDSALYLCASSLDLANTEAFFGQGTRLTVV.

The genes are TRBV2 and TRBJ1-6; D is perhaps TRBD1 (6 bases). CDR1 is SNHLY, CDR2 FYNNEI, per germline. V lost 3 bases and J 0 bases, leaving 12 bases between the germline ends. CDR3 length: 17 residues. CDR3 sequence (DNA): TGTGCCAGCAGTGAGGGGGGGGGCGTCTCCTATAATTCACCCCTCCACTTT. Amino acid sequence: CASSEGGGVSYNSPLHF. The whole variable domain, remainder taken from reference TRBV2 and TRBJ1-6, is EPEVTQTPSHQVTQMGQEVILRCVPISNHLYFYWYRQILGQKVEFLVSFYNNEISEKSEIFDDQFSVERPDGSNFTLKIRSTKLEDSAMYFCASSEGGGVSYNSPLHFGNGTRLTVT.

In nucleotides, the CDR3 is TGTGCCAGTAGTTTTCTCCAGGAAACTGAAGCTTTCTTT. This sequence encodes CASSFLQETEAFF. The chain is built from TRBV19 and TRBJ1-1; D remains unclear. V lost 5 bases, J lost 5 bases, and 12 bases lay in between. CDR3 length: 13 residues. Germline values: CDR1 LNHDA, CDR2 SQIVND (reference sequence).

This clone has a handful of counts. V gene TRBV9 combines with J gene TRBJ2-7; TRBD1 matches 8 bases. The germline V gene encodes CDR1 SGDLS and CDR2 YYNGEE. This CDR3 has 14 residues. Germline trimming cut 1 base from V and 4 bases from J; bases unmatched to any gene: 4. This CDR3 is CASSVMDRAYEQYF. Here the CDR3 DNA reads TGTGCCAGCAGCGTAATGGACAGGGCTTACGAGCAGTACTTC.

V is TRBV10-3 and J is TRBJ1-1, with D tentatively TRBD1 (6 bases). Germline V gives CDR1 ENHRY, CDR2 SYGVKD. This CDR3 region has 13 residues. Trimming pared 2 bases from V and 11 bases from J, leaving 15 bases between. This CDR3 is CAISEAGAGQAFF. The CDR3 DNA reads TGTGCCATCAGTGAGGCGGGGGCAGGGCAGGCTTTCTTT.

This clone appeared a single time. J is TRBJ1-2 and V is TRBV2; D remains ambiguous. The germline CDR1 and CDR2 sequences are SNHLY and FYNNEI. The CDR3 sequence is 14 residues long. Trimming took off 6 bases at V and 8 bases at J, with 19 bases between the two ends. The CDR3 loop is CASSLNWSGGGYTF. The CDR3 region has the DNA TGTGCCAGCAGCCTCAATTGGTCGGGTGGAGGCTACACCTTC.

This chain uses TRBV4-3 with TRBJ2-7; 8 bases map to TRBD1. Germline CDR1 reads LGHNA; CDR2 reads YSLEER. Trimming took 4 bases from V and 4 from J; bases not matched to a gene: 15. The CDR3 length is 17 residues. The CDR3 sequence is CASSPNGPGQAPYEQYF. DNA of the CDR3: TGCGCCAGCAGCCCCAACGGGCCGGGACAGGCCCCATACGAGCAGTACTTC.

This clone has only one observation. The DNA of the CDR3 is TGCGCCAGCAGCCATCGAACAGGGACCTCCTACAATGAGCAGTTCTTC. Amino acids: CASSHRTGTSYNEQFF. The V and J genes are TRBV5-1 and TRBJ2-1; a possible D gene is TRBD1 (6 bases). Germline-derived CDR1 and CDR2 are SGHRS and YFSETQ. Trimming shortened V by 4 bases and J by 0 bases, and 14 bases separated the two germline ends. This CDR3 spans 16 amino acids.

This CDR3 reads CASSLAGGHNSPLHF. The CDR3 nucleotides read TGTGCCAGCAGCTTAGCTGGGGGCCATAATTCACCCCTCCACTTT. The chain combines TRBV11-2 with TRBJ1-6; D perhaps matches TRBD1 (6 bases). This CDR3 is 15 amino acids long. The V gene lost 1 base and the J gene lost 5 bases, with 9 bases spanning the gap. Germline CDR1 SGHAT, CDR2 FQNNGV. Full variable domain (rest looked up from reference TRBV11-2 and TRBJ1-6): EAGVAQSPRYKIIEKRQSVAFWCNPISGHATLYWYQQILGQGPKLLIQFQNNGVVDDSQLPKDRFSAERLKGVDSTLKIQPAKLEDSAVYLCASSLAGGHNSPLHFGNGTRLTVT.

V is TRBV9 and J is TRBJ2-1; possible D gene TRBD1, 5 bases. V lost 0 bases and J 4 bases, leaving 11 bases between the germline ends. The CDR3 is 15 amino acids. Germline CDR1 and CDR2: SGDLS and YYNGEE. CDR3 DNA sequence: TGTGCCAGCAGCGTAGGTTTCGACAGTTACAATGAGCAGTTCTTC. The encoded protein is CASSVGFDSYNEQFF.

The chain uses TRBV30 and TRBJ1-5; no firm D call. This CDR3 region has 14 residues. Trimming stripped 0 bases from V and 3 bases from J, with 9 bases between. The V gene's germline CDR1 is GTSNPN and CDR2 SVGIG (reference sequence). The CDR3 coding sequence is TGTGCCTGGAGTGTCACGGGGTTCAATCAGCCCCAGCATTTT. Translation: CAWSVTGFNQPQHF.

A few counts support this clone. This chain joins TRBV5-4 and TRBJ1-1; D remains ambiguous. The CDR3 contains 11 residues. The V and J ends lost 0 bases and 7 bases respectively, with 4 bases between them. Germline CDR1 SGHNT, CDR2 YYREEE (reference sequence). CDR3 in DNA: TGTGCCAGCAGCTTGGGCGATGAAGCTTTCTTT. Its protein product is CASSLGDEAFF.